The clone carrying this TCR beta chain appeared many times. MiXCR, applied by TCRdb to the 5' RACE reads, yields one record per CDR3 protein. In the table there are some 37,000 distinct CDR3 sequences, more than 4.5% of which are singletons. This entry comes from a study of neurological immune-mediated disorders. Germline CDR1 is MNHEY and CDR2 is SVGEGT. The V end lost 7 bases, the J end lost 3 bases, and 13 bases lay between the germline ends. The CDR3 has 13 amino acids. The chain joins TRBV6-2 or TRBV6-3 to TRBJ2-7, with D perhaps TRBD1 (5 bases). Sample: CD4+ T cells from blood. This TCR was recovered from a man aged 18 to 29 in good health. CDR3 loop: CASTEDTIYEQYF. The CDR3 nucleotides are TGTGCCAGCACCGAGGACACGATCTACGAGCAGTACTTC.